The source of this TCR beta chain is a study of spatial heterogeneity in lung cancer. This clonotype is medium-sized in the sample. Its specificity is not known. Individual TCR cDNA molecules each bore their own unique molecular identifier. Using its own MiXCR run on the 5' RACE reads, TCRdb lists one record per CDR3 protein. The profile shows over 900 distinct CDR3 sequences, around 3.9% of them singletons. Per germline, CDR1 SQVTM and CDR2 ANQGSEA. Trimming removed 2 bases at V and 0 bases at J, with 19 bases between. This CDR3 region has 18 residues. Time point: sample taken at primary tumor resection. Study observations and caveats: Intratumoral expanded alpha and beta TCR counts were found to track tumor mutation counts.

The sample consisted of lung tumor tissue, taken at surgery. The source is a male donor with early-stage non-small cell lung cancer. The chain has TRBV29-1 and TRBJ2-2, with TRBD2 as a possible D gene (6 bases). CDR3 region: CSVEREVGERSNTGELFF. In DNA, the CDR3 is TGCAGCGTTGAAAGGGAGGTCGGAGAAAGATCGAACACCGGGGAGCTGTTTTTT.